This TCR beta chain is from a study of control samples from healthy donors and cancer patients. There are 13 residues in the CDR3. Germline-derived CDR1 and CDR2 are LNHNV and YYDKDF (reference sequence). V was pared by 1 base and J by 3 bases, with 6 bases between. TCRdb's copy holds only in-frame clones and misses some; the assay was immunoSEQ multiplex PCR. The sample consists of 90,000 to 100,000 clones, about nine tenths of them appearing once. Material: blood. The chain combines TRBV15 with TRBJ1-1, with a tentative D call TRBD1 (5 bases). The sequence was collected from a woman aged 18 to 35 in good health. The CDR3 sequence: CATSRGGDTEAFF. The CDR3 DNA is TGTGCCACCAGCAGAGGGGGGGACACTGAAGCTTTCTTT.